Below are 17 T cell receptor beta chains sequenced from a single sample in a study of T cell responses to AZD1222 COVID-19 vaccine (dated by TCRdb to about 2021). The time point label of this sample denotes: baseline before first vaccination. Read against the paper, the sample's treatment or condition label means: meningococcal conjugate vaccine given as trial control. Receptor libraries were prepared by the immunoSEQ multiplex PCR assay. TCRdb's version of the immuneACCESS table is confined to in-frame rearrangements and falls short of the full clone set. An unresolved V gene accounts for under half of the shortfall where checked; the remainder is of unknown origin. This sample gives more than 95,000 clones in total; 80% to 90% of them show up just once. The ten largest make up approximately 12% of the sample. Source: peripheral blood, taken on day 0 of MenACWY control vaccination. The receptors were sampled from an adult in good health.

The chain carries TRBV27 and TRBJ2-2; TRBD1 or TRBD2 may be the D gene (5 bases each). V was shortened by 5 bases and J by 4 bases, with 17 bases between the two germline ends. The CDR3 is 16 residues long. The germline V gene has CDR1 MNHEY and CDR2 SMNVEV (reference sequence). CDR3 in amino acids: CASSPQVWGSTGELFF. CDR3 bases: TGTGCCAGCAGTCCCCAGGTTTGGGGGAGCACCGGGGAGCTGTTTTTT.

V usage is TRBV28 and J usage is TRBJ2-1; 7 bases match TRBD1. CDR1 and CDR2 (germline): MDHEN, SYDVKM. CDR3 length: 12 amino acids. V was pared by 5 bases and J by 9 bases, with 4 bases of the junction left unmatched. The CDR3: CASSQQGSEQFF. CDR3 in DNA: TGTGCCAGCAGTCAACAGGGGTCTGAGCAGTTCTTC.

V is TRBV28 and J is TRBJ2-7; 7 bases match TRBD1. There are 15 residues in the CDR3. The V gene's germline CDR1 is MDHEN and CDR2 SYDVKM. V was pared by 5 bases and J by 6 bases, with 13 bases of the junction left unmatched. The CDR3 region has the DNA TGTGCCAGCAGTCCCGCGACAGGGTACGTTGGCGAGCAGTACTTC. Translation gives CASSPATGYVGEQYF.

The rearrangement links TRBV30 to TRBJ2-7; weak D call: TRBD1 (6 bases). V lost 3 bases to trimming and J lost 2 bases, with 17 bases between them. Germline CDR1 is GTSNPN and CDR2 is SVGIG (reference sequence). The CDR3 sequence is 15 residues long. In DNA, the CDR3 is TGTGCCTGGAGGGCCGGGACATTGGTCCCCTACGAGCAGTACTTC. Its protein is CAWRAGTLVPYEQYF. Using reference TRBV30 and TRBJ2-7 for the parts outside the CDR3, the full variable domain is SQTIHQWPATLVQPVGSPLSLECTVEGTSNPNLYWYRQAAGRGLQLLFYSVGIGQISSEVPQNLSASRPQDRQFILSSKKLLLSDSGFYLCAWRAGTLVPYEQYFGPGTRLTVT.

V is TRBV6-5 and J is TRBJ1-3; D uncertain. CDR3 length: 16 residues. Germline V lookup: CDR1 MNHEY, CDR2 SVGAGI. Trimming took 3 bases from V and 3 from J, leaving 15 bases between them. The CDR3 reads CASSYGLASFGNTIYF. CDR3 DNA: TGTGCCAGCAGTTATGGGTTGGCGTCTTTTGGAAACACCATATATTTT.

The rearrangement joins TRBV27 to TRBJ2-5; D ambiguous. V was clipped by 5 bases and J by 0 bases, with 4 bases between them. The length of the CDR3 is 12 residues. Germline values: CDR1 MNHEY, CDR2 SMNVEV (reference sequence). CDR3 region: CASSTDQETQYF. The CDR3, as DNA: TGTGCCAGCAGTACAGACCAAGAGACCCAGTACTTC.

The rearrangement joins TRBV19 to TRBJ2-5, with D perhaps given as TRBD1 or TRBD2 (5 bases each). This CDR3 has 13 residues. V lost 3 bases to trimming and J lost 6 bases, with 11 bases between them. Looked up from germline, CDR1 is LNHDA and CDR2 is SQIVND (reference sequence). CDR3 bases: TGTGCCAGTAGTATCCGGGACGTAAAGACCCAGTACTTC. Protein product: CASSIRDVKTQYF.

The genes are TRBV19 and TRBJ2-3; TRBD2 aligns across 10 bases. This CDR3 is built from 17 residues. CDR1 LNHDA and CDR2 SQIVND come from the germline V gene (reference sequence). V was clipped by 2 bases and J by 6 bases; unmatched bases: 11. Here the CDR3 reads CASSIRASGRGSDTQYF. CDR3 in DNA: TGTGCCAGTAGTATAAGGGCTAGCGGGAGAGGTTCGGATACGCAGTATTTT.

The chain combines TRBV7-2 with TRBJ2-7; 11 nucleotides match TRBD2. V trimming: 2 bases; J trimming: 3 bases; junction bases outside the gene matches: 3. CDR1 and CDR2 from the germline V gene are SGHTA and FQGNSA. CDR3 length: 15 residues. The CDR3 DNA reads TGTGCCAGCAGCTTAAGCGGGACTAGCGGCTACGAGCAGTACTTC. Amino acids: CASSLSGTSGYEQYF.

This clone was recorded once. The chain couples TRBV5-6 to TRBJ2-5, with a weak D call TRBD1 (6 bases). This CDR3 spans 13 amino acids. Trimming left V 4 bases short and J 1 base short, with 8 bases between. CDR1 is SGHDT and CDR2 is YYEEEE in the germline V gene. The CDR3 protein is CASSATGQETQYF. The CDR3 DNA sequence: TGTGCCAGCAGCGCGACAGGCCAAGAGACCCAGTACTTC.

The chain joins TRBV29-1 to TRBJ2-1; 8 positions match TRBD2. Germline V CDR1 and CDR2: SQVTM, ANQGSEA. The CDR3 is made up of 16 amino acids. The J segment lost 2 bases and the V segment lost 6 bases, leaving 12 bases of the junction unmatched. The CDR3 sequence is CSVGAAGVATYNEQFF. The CDR3 nucleotides read TGCAGCGTGGGAGCAGCGGGAGTGGCCACCTACAATGAGCAGTTCTTC.

This clone was seen a single time. The chain is built from TRBV5-4 and TRBJ2-1; tentatively, D is TRBD1 (6 bases). CDR1 and CDR2 (germline): SGHNT, YYREEE (reference sequence). Between the trimmed V and J ends, which lost 4 bases and 3 bases, there was a span of 14 bases. This CDR3 contains 15 residues. DNA of the CDR3: TGTGCCAGCAGCGAGAGGCAGGGGAGCTACAATGAGCAGTTCTTC. Translating it yields CASSERQGSYNEQFF.

This rearrangement joins TRBV20-1 to TRBJ1-1; D gene uncertain. Germline CDR1 is DFQATT and CDR2 is SNEGSKA (reference sequence). The V end lost 3 bases, the J end lost 1 base, and 12 bases lay between the germline ends. The CDR3 is made up of 14 amino acids. The DNA for the CDR3 is TGCAGTGCTAGTGGCGGGGAGAAGAACACTGAAGCTTTCTTT. Protein: CSASGGEKNTEAFF.

The chain links TRBV7-5 to TRBJ2-3; the table's D call, TRBD2, was not checked against the DNA. TRBV7-5 is labeled a pseudogene. The CDR3 totals 16 residues. The CDR3 region has the DNA TGTGCCATTACACTAGCGGACCCGCCCCCCACAGATACGCAGTATTTT. Translating gives CAITLADPPPTDTQYF.

This clone came up once. V usage is TRBV5-6 and J usage is TRBJ1-2; no definite D call. From germline, CDR1 is SGHDT and CDR2 YYEEEE. The ends were cut back, 3 bases at V and 1 base at J, with 13 bases in the middle. The CDR3 consists of 15 residues. CDR3 sequence reads: CASSSNTAYNYGYTF. CDR3 bases: TGTGCCAGCAGCTCAAACACCGCTTATAACTATGGCTACACCTTC.

The chain combines TRBV24-1 with TRBJ1-2; no clear D. Germline V gene lookup returns CDR1 KGHDR and CDR2 SFDVKD. V lost 4 bases, J lost 5 bases, and 16 bases lay in between. The CDR3 totals 15 residues. CDR3 sequence reads: CATSDWTRPVYGYTF. The DNA of the CDR3 is TGTGCCACCAGTGACTGGACTCGGCCTGTTTATGGCTACACCTTC.

The table lists this clone with a few counts. This chain uses TRBV5-1 with TRBJ1-6; 9 bases fit TRBD1. V lost 5 bases to trimming and J lost 7 bases; unmatched junction nucleotides: 4. There are 14 residues in the CDR3. Germline V gene sequence: CDR1 SGHRS, CDR2 YFSETQ. As DNA, the CDR3 is TGCGCCAGCAGTAGGGGACAGGGAAATTCACCCCTCCACTTT. Protein product: CASSRGQGNSPLHF.